This T cell receptor beta chain came from a study of T cell changes during pregnancy in multiple sclerosis. Germline loops: CDR1 SGHRS, CDR2 YFSETQ. The CDR3 is 14 residues long. V shed 3 bases and J 3 bases; nucleotides not matched to a gene: 4. Sequencing used immunoSEQ multiplex PCR; TCRdb keeps in-frame clones, though not all of them. This sample has roughly 46,000 clones, with around 92% found just once. This chain connects TRBV5-1 to TRBJ2-3, with 7 bases aligning to TRBD2. This TCR was sampled from a female donor with multiple sclerosis, enrolled in a pregnancy study. Sequenced material: CD8+ T cells from peripheral blood mononuclear cells, taken in the first trimester of pregnancy. The CDR3 loop reads CASSWGGRTDTQYF. For the CDR3, the DNA is TGCGCCAGCAGCTGGGGGGGAAGGACAGATACGCAGTATTTT.